This TCR beta chain was obtained from a study of early T cells in non-severe SARS-CoV-2 infection. On the study more broadly: The study sequenced bulk RNA from unsorted whole blood, with chains unpaired.

This clonotype was seen only once. Its antigen is unknown. Researchers tagged individual cDNA molecules with unique molecular identifiers. TCRdb re-called the 5' RACE reads through MiXCR, storing one row per CDR3 protein. The table shows approximately 89,000 distinct CDR3 sequences, with around 15% occurring only once. Study observations and caveats: The study's VDJdb matching favored anti-spike CD8 responses and missed private and CD4 specificities.

Material: whole blood. This clonotype was sampled from an adult who was a healthcare worker with PCR-confirmed SARS-CoV-2 infection or an uninfected control (not recorded which).

The CDR3 sequence: CASTQGAKADTQYF. The CDR3 DNA reads TGCGCCAGCACCCAGGGGGCTAAGGCAGATACGCAGTATTTT. The rearrangement links TRBV10-1 to TRBJ2-3, with TRBD1 matching over 8 bases. The V segment lost 7 bases and the J segment 4 bases; nucleotides outside the gene matches: 7. CDR3 size: 14 residues. Germline values: CDR1 WNHNN, CDR2 SYGVQD (reference sequence).